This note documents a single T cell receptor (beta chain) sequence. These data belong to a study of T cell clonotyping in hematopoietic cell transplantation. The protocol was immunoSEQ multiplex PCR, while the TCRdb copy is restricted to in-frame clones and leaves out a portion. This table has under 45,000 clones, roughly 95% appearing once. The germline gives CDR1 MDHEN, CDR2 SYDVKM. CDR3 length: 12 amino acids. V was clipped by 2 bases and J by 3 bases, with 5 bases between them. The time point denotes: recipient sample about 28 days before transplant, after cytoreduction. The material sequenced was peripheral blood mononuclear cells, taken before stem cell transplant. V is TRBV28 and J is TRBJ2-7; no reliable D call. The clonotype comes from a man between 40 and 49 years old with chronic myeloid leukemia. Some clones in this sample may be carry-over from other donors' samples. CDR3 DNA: TGTGCCAGCAGTTTAGGCGGCTACGAGCAGTACTTC. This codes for CASSLGGYEQYF.